This passage covers 11 T cell receptor beta chains from one sample sequenced in a study of beta chain features in type 1 diabetes. Every isolated RNA sample was fully reverse transcribed, so sequencing captured expressed TCRB transcripts. Using immunoSEQ multiplex PCR, the repertoire was profiled, and TCRdb retains in-frame clones only, with some absent. The sample lists about 240,000 clones, 25% to 30% occurring once. Sequenced sample: central memory CD4+ T cells from blood. The receptors derive from a young man in good health.

This clone has more than one count but fewer than ten. The chain combines TRBV10-3 with TRBJ1-1; D uncertain. Germline CDR1 reads ENHRY; CDR2 reads SYGVKD. This CDR3 region has 12 residues. Trimming removed 6 bases from V and 4 bases from J, with 9 bases in between. The CDR3 nucleotides are TGTGCCATCAGGCAGGATATCACTGAAGCTTTCTTT. It encodes CAIRQDITEAFF.

This clone was observed a few times. The V and J genes are TRBV5-1 and TRBJ2-1; 11 nucleotides match TRBD2. The CDR3 runs 17 residues. V shed 3 bases, J shed 6 bases, and the junction held 11 bases outside the gene matches. Looked up from germline, CDR1 is SGHRS and CDR2 is YFSETQ. The CDR3 is CASSSRTRTSGSNEQFF. CDR3 sequence (DNA): TGCGCCAGCAGCTCTCGAACGCGGACTAGCGGGTCCAATGAGCAGTTCTTC.

This clone has more than one count but fewer than ten. The V call is TRBV28, the J call TRBJ2-1, with 11 bases identical to TRBD1. The V gene's germline CDR1 is MDHEN and CDR2 SYDVKM. The trim removed 6 bases at V and 8 bases at J, leaving 12 bases unmatched. There are 16 residues in the CDR3. The CDR3 nucleotides are TGTGCCAGCAGCCGGGACAGGGGGATGAGGTGGGATGAGCAGTTCTTC. Translation gives CASSRDRGMRWDEQFF.

This clone showed up many times. The chain uses TRBV30 and TRBJ2-5; 7 nucleotides line up with TRBD2. Germline loops: CDR1 GTSNPN, CDR2 SVGIG (reference sequence). The V gene end was trimmed by 4 bases and the J gene end by 3 bases; junction bases not matched to a gene: 5. The CDR3 totals 13 residues. DNA of the CDR3: TGTGCCTGGAAGGGGAGCGGGAAAGAGACCCAGTACTTC. Residues: CAWKGSGKETQYF.

This chain uses TRBV29-1 with TRBJ2-4; D is undetermined. Trimming left V 4 bases short and J 4 bases short, with 8 bases between. Per the germline V gene, CDR1 is SQVTM and CDR2 is ANQGSEA. The CDR3 covers 12 residues. The CDR3 reads CSVVDTKNIQYF. The CDR3, as DNA: TGCAGCGTTGTAGACACAAAAAACATTCAGTACTTC.

The chain couples TRBV9 to TRBJ2-1; D is tentatively TRBD1 or TRBD2 (5 bases each). The CDR3 spans 15 residues. The germline V and J ends were trimmed by 0 bases and 7 bases, with 14 bases remaining between them. Germline V gives CDR1 SGDLS, CDR2 YYNGEE. The CDR3 sequence: CASSVGSPWGNEQFF. The CDR3 coding sequence is TGTGCCAGCAGCGTAGGTTCCCCCTGGGGGAATGAGCAGTTCTTC. The full variable domain, its missing parts supplied by reference TRBV9 and TRBJ2-1, is DSGVTQTPKHLITATGQRVTLRCSPRSGDLSVYWYQQSLDQGLQFLIQYYNGEERAKGNILERFSAQQFPDLHSELNLSSLELGDSALYFCASSVGSPWGNEQFFGPGTRLTVL.

This clone was seen just once. The V and J genes are TRBV11-2 and TRBJ2-2; unclear D gene. Germline values: CDR1 SGHAT, CDR2 FQNNGV. The CDR3 covers 13 residues. V gave up 4 bases and J gave up 6 bases, with 9 bases separating them. CDR3 residues: CASSSAEAGELFF. The CDR3 DNA follows: TGTGCCAGCAGCTCGGCAGAGGCCGGGGAGCTGTTTTTT.

There are a few counts of this clone. J is TRBJ2-2 and V is TRBV2; 7 nucleotides agree with TRBD1. CDR3 length: 15 residues. The J segment lost 4 bases and the V segment lost 7 bases, leaving 9 bases of the junction unmatched. Germline CDR1 is SNHLY and CDR2 is FYNNEI. CDR3 in amino acids: CASKPTGRGTGELFF. CDR3 nucleotides: TGTGCCAGCAAGCCGACAGGGAGAGGCACCGGGGAGCTGTTTTTT.

In this sample, this clone turned up a few times. The V and J genes are TRBV7-8 and TRBJ2-1; D assignment may be TRBD1 or TRBD2 (6 bases each). The CDR3 is 17 residues long. The germline CDR1 and CDR2 sequences are SGHVS and FQNEAQ. Trimming stripped 5 bases from V and 0 bases from J, with 17 bases between. CDR3 region: CASSGTPGAYSYNEQFF. The CDR3 nucleotides are TGTGCCAGCAGCGGAACGCCGGGGGCTTACTCCTACAATGAGCAGTTCTTC.

V and J are TRBV27 and TRBJ1-6; D is ambiguous. Germline-derived CDR1 and CDR2 are MNHEY and SMNVEV (reference sequence). The CDR3 extends over 15 amino acids. V lost 7 bases to trimming and J lost 10 bases, with 20 bases between them. CDR3: CASTPKGLKDSPLHF. In DNA form, the CDR3 reads TGTGCCAGCACCCCAAAGGGATTAAAGGACTCACCCCTCCACTTT.

The gene calls are TRBV23-1 and TRBJ1-2; D is ambiguous. TRBV23-1 is assigned to the ORF class and has an uncertain function. Trimming pared 1 base from V and 8 bases from J, leaving 17 bases between. The CDR3 totals 15 residues. CDR3 coding DNA: TGCGCCAGCAGTCAATGTGGCCTTAGCTCAGAAGGCTACACCTTC. It translates to CASSQCGLSSEGYTF.